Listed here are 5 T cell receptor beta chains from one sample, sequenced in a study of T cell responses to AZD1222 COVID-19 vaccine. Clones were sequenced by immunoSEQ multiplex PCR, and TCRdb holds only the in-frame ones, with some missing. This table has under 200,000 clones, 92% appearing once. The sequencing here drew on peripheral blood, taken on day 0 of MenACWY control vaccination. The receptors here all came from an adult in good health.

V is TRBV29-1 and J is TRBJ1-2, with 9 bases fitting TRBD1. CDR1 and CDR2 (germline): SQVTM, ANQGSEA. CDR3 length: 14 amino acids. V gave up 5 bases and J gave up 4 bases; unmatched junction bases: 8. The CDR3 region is CSVTQQGASYGYTF. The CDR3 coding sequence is TGCAGCGTTACCCAACAGGGGGCTAGCTATGGCTACACCTTC.

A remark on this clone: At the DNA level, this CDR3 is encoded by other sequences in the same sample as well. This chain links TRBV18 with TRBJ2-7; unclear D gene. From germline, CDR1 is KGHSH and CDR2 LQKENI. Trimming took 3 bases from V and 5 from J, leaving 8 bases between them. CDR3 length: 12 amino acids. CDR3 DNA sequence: TGTGCCAGCTCACCTCTAGGGCACGAGCAGTACTTC. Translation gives CASSPLGHEQYF.

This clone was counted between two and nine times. CDR3 bases: TGTGCCAGCAGCGAAGACAGGTCTTATGGCTACACCTTC. Protein: CASSEDRSYGYTF. The gene calls are TRBV11-3 and TRBJ1-2; weak D call: TRBD1 (6 bases). Trimming stripped 5 bases from V and 5 bases from J, with 12 bases between. The CDR3 is 13 amino acids. CDR1 is SGHNT, CDR2 YENEEA, per germline.

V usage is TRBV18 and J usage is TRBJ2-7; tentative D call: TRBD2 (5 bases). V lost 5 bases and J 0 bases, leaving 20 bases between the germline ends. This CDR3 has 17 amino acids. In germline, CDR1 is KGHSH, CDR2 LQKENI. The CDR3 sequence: CASSSLRAIISSYEQYF. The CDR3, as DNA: TGTGCCAGCTCATCGTTGAGGGCGATAATCTCCTCCTACGAGCAGTACTTC.

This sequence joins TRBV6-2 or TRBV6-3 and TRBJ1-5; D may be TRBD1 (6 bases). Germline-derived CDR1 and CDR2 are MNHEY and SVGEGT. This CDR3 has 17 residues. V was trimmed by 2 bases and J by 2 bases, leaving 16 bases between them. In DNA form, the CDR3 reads TGTGCCAGCAGTTACGGGTCGGGGGGCTTCGGCAATCAGCCCCAGCATTTT. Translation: CASSYGSGGFGNQPQHF.